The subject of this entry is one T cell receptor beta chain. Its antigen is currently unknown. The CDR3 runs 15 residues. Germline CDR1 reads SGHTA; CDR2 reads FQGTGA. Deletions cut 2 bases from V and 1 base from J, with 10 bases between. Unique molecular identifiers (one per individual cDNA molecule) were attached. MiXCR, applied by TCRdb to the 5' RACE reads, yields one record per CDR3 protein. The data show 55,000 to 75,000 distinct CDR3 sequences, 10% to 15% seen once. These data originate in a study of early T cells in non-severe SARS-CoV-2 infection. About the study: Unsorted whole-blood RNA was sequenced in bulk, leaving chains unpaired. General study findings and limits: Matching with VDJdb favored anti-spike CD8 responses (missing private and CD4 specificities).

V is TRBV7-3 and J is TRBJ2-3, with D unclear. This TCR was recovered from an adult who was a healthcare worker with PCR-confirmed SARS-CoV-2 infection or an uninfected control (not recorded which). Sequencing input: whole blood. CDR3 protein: CASSLSRSGTDTQYF. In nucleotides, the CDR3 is TGTGCCAGCAGCTTATCGCGGTCCGGCACAGATACGCAGTATTTT. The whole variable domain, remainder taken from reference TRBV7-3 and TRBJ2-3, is GAGVSQTPSNKVTEKGKYVELRCDPISGHTALYWYRQSLGQGPEFLIYFQGTGAADDSGLPNDRFFAVRPEGSVSTLKIQRTERGDSAVYLCASSLSRSGTDTQYFGPGTRLTVL.